Following are 20 T cell receptor beta chains from one sample sequenced in a study of beta chain features in type 1 diabetes. Of the isolated RNA, all was reverse transcribed, and so the sequenced material was expressed TCRB transcripts. Profiling relied on immunoSEQ multiplex PCR, and the TCRdb table lists in-frame clones only, not all of them. The sample comprises around 500,000 clones, roughly 31% of which are singletons, and around 0.065% rests with the top ten. The sequenced material came from naive CD4+ T cells from blood. All receptors come from a man younger than 35 in good health.

This chain joins TRBV9 and TRBJ1-1; D might be TRBD1 (5 bases). V lost 1 base and J lost 4, with 11 bases in between. CDR1 is SGDLS, CDR2 YYNGEE, per germline. This CDR3 spans 14 amino acids. In DNA form, the CDR3 reads TGTGCCAGCAGCGTAACGGGACTCTCCACTGAAGCTTTCTTT. Residues: CASSVTGLSTEAFF.

With respect to this clone: This sample also contains other DNA sequences that code for the same CDR3. The chain has TRBV7-9 and TRBJ2-5; 7 bases fit TRBD1. The CDR3 totals 14 residues. The junction had 4 bases not matched to a gene; V was cut back by 5 bases and J by 1 base. Germline CDR1 and CDR2: SEHNR and FQNEAQ (reference sequence). The CDR3 spells CASSLGTAQETQYF. In DNA, the CDR3 is TGTGCCAGCAGCCTTGGGACAGCCCAAGAGACCCAGTACTTC.

The chain employs TRBV7-2 and TRBJ2-7, with no clear D. The length of the CDR3 is 14 residues. In germline, CDR1 is SGHTA, CDR2 FQGNSA. Trimming shortened V by 2 bases and J by 5 bases, and 13 bases separated the two germline ends. The CDR3 DNA reads TGTGCCAGCAGCTTATTGAGTAATTCGGACGAGCAGTACTTC. Its translation: CASSLLSNSDEQYF.

The chain uses TRBV29-1 and TRBJ2-1, with 8 bases lining up with TRBD2. This CDR3 region has 15 residues. The trim removed 7 bases at V and 4 bases at J, leaving 12 bases unmatched. Germline V gives CDR1 SQVTM, CDR2 ANQGSEA. The CDR3, as DNA: TGCAGCGCTCGAGAGGCTAGCGGGCCTTACAATGAGCAGTTCTTC. It is translated as CSAREASGPYNEQFF.

The table lists this clone with a few counts. The chain has TRBV29-1 and TRBJ2-3; TRBD2 matches 10 bases. The CDR3 length is 16 residues. J lost 5 bases, V lost 3 bases, and 11 bases had no gene match. In germline, CDR1 is SQVTM, CDR2 ANQGSEA. The CDR3 spells CSVDGGLAGAVDTQYF. The CDR3 DNA reads TGCAGCGTTGATGGGGGGCTAGCGGGAGCGGTAGATACGCAGTATTTT.

This clone has more than one count but fewer than ten. J is TRBJ2-5 and V is TRBV7-2; D may be TRBD1 (6 bases). Trimming took off 2 bases at V and 7 bases at J, with 11 bases between the two ends. Germline V gives CDR1 SGHTA, CDR2 FQGNSA. The CDR3 is 13 residues long. Here the CDR3 DNA reads TGTGCCAGCAGCTTAAGGGAACAGGGGACCCAGTACTTC. It is translated as CASSLREQGTQYF.

The chain employs TRBV7-2 and TRBJ2-7, with TRBD2 identical over 9 bases. The CDR3 spans 16 residues. Germline V gives CDR1 SGHTA, CDR2 FQGNSA. Trimming cost V 2 bases and J 7 bases; bases outside gene matches: 12. The CDR3 region is CASSLTSGRWRSEQYF. CDR3 nucleotides: TGTGCCAGCAGCTTAACGAGCGGGAGGTGGCGAAGTGAGCAGTACTTC. Full variable domain (outside the CDR3, taken from reference TRBV7-2 and TRBJ2-7): GAGVSQSPSNKVTEKGKDVELRCDPISGHTALYWYRQSLGQGLEFLIYFQGNSAPDKSGLPSDRFSAERTGGSVSTLTIQRTQQEDSAVYLCASSLTSGRWRSEQYFGPGTRLTVT.

This chain connects TRBV14 to TRBJ2-7; 7 positions agree with TRBD2. Germline CDR1 reads SGHDN; CDR2 reads FVKESK. This CDR3 has 13 amino acids. Trimming at V came to 3 bases and at J to 6 bases, leaving 5 bases not matched to a gene. CDR3 sequence reads: CASSHHGEGEQYF. The CDR3 coding sequence is TGTGCCAGCAGCCATCACGGGGAGGGCGAGCAGTACTTC.

This clone was seen a few times. The chain couples TRBV30 to TRBJ1-3, with D hard to call. V lost 2 bases to trimming and J lost 2 bases, with 7 bases between them. The CDR3 length is 13 residues. Germline V CDR1 and CDR2: GTSNPN, SVGIG (reference sequence). The chain's CDR3 is CAWSKGTGNTIYF. CDR3 nucleotides: TGTGCCTGGAGTAAGGGAACTGGAAACACCATATATTTT.

The chain employs TRBV29-1 and TRBJ1-1; 7 positions agree with TRBD1. CDR1 and CDR2 (germline): SQVTM, ANQGSEA. V trimming: 5 bases; J trimming: 4 bases; junction bases outside the gene matches: 7. The CDR3 has 13 amino acids. DNA of the CDR3: TGCAGCGTTCGACCCGACAGGGCCACTGAAGCTTTCTTT. Amino acid sequence: CSVRPDRATEAFF.

This clone was seen a handful of times. The V call is TRBV29-1, the J call TRBJ2-7; D is perhaps TRBD1 (6 bases). With 6 bases removed from V and 7 bases from J, the gap between germline ends came to 25 bases. The CDR3 totals 15 residues. The germline CDR1 and CDR2 sequences are SQVTM and ANQGSEA. The chain's CDR3 is CSVPGTKSRGEEQYF. DNA for the CDR3: TGCAGCGTGCCCGGGACAAAAAGTAGAGGGGAAGAGCAGTACTTC.

This clone was found a few times. The gene calls are TRBV27 and TRBJ2-3; 12 nucleotides match TRBD2. From germline, CDR1 is MNHEY and CDR2 SMNVEV (reference sequence). The length of the CDR3 is 17 residues. Unmatched junction bases numbered 8, after V lost 5 bases and J lost 2 bases. CDR3 coding DNA: TGTGCCAGCAGTCCCCGCACTAGCGGGAGGCCCACAGATACGCAGTATTTT. This encodes CASSPRTSGRPTDTQYF.

In this sample, this clone turned up a few times. V usage is TRBV6-1 and J usage is TRBJ2-7, with D maybe TRBD1 (6 bases). Germline-derived CDR1 and CDR2 are MNHNS and SASEGT. Between the trimmed V and J ends, which lost 3 bases and 6 bases, there was a span of 12 bases. This CDR3 spans 13 amino acids. CDR3 DNA sequence: TGTGCCAGCAGTGACTACAGGGAATCCGAGCAGTACTTC. Protein product: CASSDYRESEQYF.

The chain couples TRBV14 to TRBJ1-1; TRBD1 agrees at 10 bases. This CDR3 is 15 amino acids long. Germline V gene lookup returns CDR1 SGHDN and CDR2 FVKESK. J lost 6 bases, V lost 4 bases, and 8 bases had no gene match. The CDR3 reads CASSPTAGQGPEAFF. The CDR3 nucleotides are TGTGCCAGCAGCCCCACGGCGGGACAGGGGCCTGAAGCTTTCTTT.

The rearrangement uses TRBV2 and TRBJ1-5; TRBD1 aligns across 11 bases. Germline loops: CDR1 SNHLY, CDR2 FYNNEI. J lost 7 bases, V lost 7 bases, and 6 bases had no gene match. This CDR3 is built from 14 residues. CDR3 DNA: TGTGCCAGCAAGGACAGGGGGCAGGGACAGCCCCAGCATTTT. Translated: CASKDRGQGQPQHF.

V is TRBV19 and J is TRBJ2-1, with 8 nucleotides matching TRBD2. CDR1 is LNHDA and CDR2 is SQIVND in the germline V gene (reference sequence). The CDR3 is made up of 15 amino acids. V was clipped by 6 bases and J by 2 bases; unmatched bases: 6. The CDR3 sequence is CASRKLAEPYNEQFF. Here the CDR3 DNA reads TGTGCCAGTAGGAAACTAGCGGAGCCCTACAATGAGCAGTTCTTC.

A remark on this clone: The same CDR3 also results from other DNA sequences found in this sample. The chain recombines TRBV30 with TRBJ1-5; D gene uncertain. The CDR3 runs to 13 residues. V was clipped by 1 base and J by 7 bases, with 11 bases between them. Germline values: CDR1 GTSNPN, CDR2 SVGIG (reference sequence). This CDR3 is CAWSGRDGQPQHF. CDR3 sequence (DNA): TGTGCCTGGAGTGGGAGGGATGGGCAGCCCCAGCATTTT. The full variable domain, completed using reference TRBV30 and TRBJ1-5, is SQTIHQWPATLVQPVGSPLSLECTVEGTSNPNLYWYRQAAGRGLQLLFYSVGIGQISSEVPQNLSASRPQDRQFILSSKKLLLSDSGFYLCAWSGRDGQPQHFGDGTRLSIL.

This clone has only a few counts. The V gene is TRBV28, the J gene TRBJ2-5, with TRBD1 matching over 12 bases. Germline V gene sequence: CDR1 MDHEN, CDR2 SYDVKM. V lost 5 bases and J lost 5; bases outside the gene matches: 12. The CDR3 has 17 residues. The CDR3 nucleotides read TGTGCCAGCAGTCCCCCGGCGGGGACAGGGGGCTATGAGACCCAGTACTTC. Its translation is CASSPPAGTGGYETQYF.

Comments on this clone: The sample has other DNA sequences that encode this CDR3 too. CDR3: CSVGRGYEQYF. The CDR3 region has the DNA TGCAGCGTTGGTCGAGGGTACGAGCAGTACTTC. The chain links TRBV29-1 to TRBJ2-7, with TRBD2 as a possible D gene (5 bases). Germline V CDR1 and CDR2: SQVTM, ANQGSEA. V lost 4 bases and J lost 4, with 8 bases in between. The CDR3 runs 11 residues.

This clone occurred a few times. The gene calls are TRBV7-3 and TRBJ2-3; 8 nucleotides agree with TRBD2. Germline-derived CDR1 and CDR2 are SGHTA and FQGTGA. The CDR3 is 15 amino acids. The J segment lost 5 bases and the V segment lost 6 bases, leaving 10 bases of the junction unmatched. The CDR3 spells CASSRRAGVEDTQYF. DNA of the CDR3: TGTGCCAGCAGTCGACGAGCGGGAGTGGAAGATACGCAGTATTTT.